This T cell receptor beta chain was recovered during a study of T cell repertoires in cytomegalovirus infection. Study-level points and caveats: It was HLA-C-restricted CMV-specific TCR beta clonotypes that dominated the response ex vivo. CMV carriers having the relevant HLA were flagged by cumulative public TCR beta family frequency.

V dropped 2 bases and J dropped 5 bases, with 18 bases sitting between them. CDR1 and CDR2 (germline): SGHVS, FNYEAQ. This CDR3 spans 16 amino acids. TCRdb re-called the reads through MiXCR, storing one row per CDR3 protein. Of 60,000 to 75,000 distinct CDR3 sequences detected, 22% appear once; the ten largest clones hold roughly 80%. Ten or more counts support this clonotype. Its target is not known. The sequence was obtained from a human donor in good health (CMV status not recorded). Some clones in this sample may be carry-over from other donors' samples. This chain links TRBV7-6 with TRBJ2-5; tentative D call: TRBD1 (6 bases). Material for sequencing was PBMCs, sequenced either directly or after in vitro stimulation (not recorded which). The CDR3: CASSLQGTAVRETQYF. As DNA, the CDR3 is TGTGCCAGCAGCTTACAGGGGACGGCCGTCCGGGAGACCCAGTACTTC.